Listed below are T cell receptor beta chains from one sample, sequenced in a study of OX40 agonist ivuxolimab in advanced cancers. The method was immunoSEQ multiplex PCR; TCRdb's version includes in-frame clones alone and lacks a portion of them. The sample contains around 140,000 clones, 90% to 95% of which appear only once. Sample: CD4+ or CD8+ T cells sorted from blood, taken in a trial of the OX40 agonist ivuxolimab. These receptors came from an adult with an advanced solid tumor such as melanoma, head and neck, liver or kidney cancer. The CDR3 runs from the conserved cysteine through the conserved F or W. The D gene is left open where the match is weak. Clone size is not always given. Where it is, it says once, few, many or a class for expanded clones.

v_call,clone_size,j_call,cdr3_length,d_call,cdr3_aa,cdr3_nt
TRBV7-2,-,TRBJ2-7,14,-,CASSLALRVDEQYF,TGTGCCAGCAGCTTAGCCTTACGTGTCGACGAGCAGTACTTC
TRBV5-1,-,TRBJ2-2,16,-,CASSSTGWSGTGELFF,TGCGCCAGCAGTAGTACAGGGTGGAGTGGGACCGGGGAGCTGTTTTTT
TRBV15,-,TRBJ2-2,16,-,CATSREGGGVTGELFF,TGTGCCACCAGCAGAGAGGGAGGGGGCGTAACCGGGGAGCTGTTTTTT
TRBV10-1,-,TRBJ2-5,12,TRBD2,CARSSGRKTQYF,TGCGCCCGCTCGAGCGGGAGAAAGACCCAGTACTTC
TRBV18,once,TRBJ1-2,14,TRBD1,CASSLGTADYGYTF,TGTGCCAGCTCACTGGGGACAGCCGACTATGGCTACACCTTC
TRBV7-2,few,TRBJ1-5,16,TRBD1,CASSYTGTGLNQPQHF,TGTGCCAGCAGTTATACCGGGACAGGGCTCAATCAGCCCCAGCATTTT
TRBV6-5,-,TRBJ1-2,13,-,CASSNTGLIRYTF,TGTGCCAGCAGCAATACCGGACTTATCCGCTACACCTTC
TRBV18,-,TRBJ2-3,11,-,CASSPTDTQYF,TGTGCCAGCTCGCCCACAGATACGCAGTATTTT
TRBV7-2,-,TRBJ1-6,18,-,CASSLVVQGFAYNSPLHF,TGTGCCAGCAGCTTAGTCGTACAGGGCTTCGCCTATAATTCACCCCTCCACTTT
TRBV27,-,TRBJ2-5,21,TRBD1,CASGPTRRYYTGTDREETQYF,TGTGCCAGCGGTCCGACCCGTCGCTATTACACCGGGACAGACCGAGAAGAGACCCAGTACTTC
TRBV19,once,TRBJ1-4,15,-,CASSIVFGSGGKLFF,TGTGCCAGTAGTATAGTTTTTGGATCCGGTGGAAAACTGTTTTTT
TRBV4-2,-,TRBJ2-4,18,TRBD2,CASSQGDGEGIAKNIQYF,TGTGCCAGCAGCCAGGGGGACGGGGAGGGGATAGCCAAAAACATTCAGTACTTC
TRBV10-3,-,TRBJ2-2,15,TRBD1,CAISETAGGTGELFF,TGTGCCATCAGTGAGACGGCAGGGGGCACCGGGGAGCTGTTTTTT
TRBV19,once,TRBJ2-2,13,TRBD2,CAIAGDHTGELFF,TGTGCCATAGCGGGGGACCACACCGGGGAGCTGTTTTTT
TRBV9,-,TRBJ2-7,14,TRBD1,CASSVGDRATKQYF,TGTGCCAGCAGCGTCGGAGACAGGGCTACGAAGCAGTACTTC
TRBV6-1,-,TRBJ2-5,15,-,CASSEAPTYQETQYF,TGTGCCAGCAGTGAAGCTCCCACGTACCAAGAGACCCAGTACTTC
TRBV25-1,-,TRBJ1-4,15,-,CASSDAGTTNEKLFF,TGTGCCAGCAGTGATGCAGGGACAACTAATGAAAAACTGTTTTTT
TRBV19,-,TRBJ2-1,16,TRBD1,CASKRTGDGAYNEQFF,TGTGCCAGTAAGAGGACAGGGGATGGGGCCTACAATGAGCAGTTCTTC
TRBV4-3,once,TRBJ1-2,14,-,CASSHTATNYGYTF,TGCGCCAGCAGCCACACCGCGACTAACTATGGCTACACCTTC
TRBV4-1,once,TRBJ1-2,18,TRBD1,CASSHVGTGGPKGYGYTF,TGCGCCAGCAGCCATGTGGGGACAGGGGGACCCAAGGGGTATGGCTACACCTTC
TRBV7-2,-,TRBJ2-7,14,-,CASSFKGGPYEQYF,TGTGCCAGCAGCTTTAAAGGGGGACCCTACGAGCAGTACTTC
TRBV28,-,TRBJ2-5,15,-,CASSSPWGRQETQYF,TGTGCCAGCAGTTCCCCCTGGGGCAGACAAGAGACCCAGTACTTC
TRBV19,-,TRBJ2-6,15,-,CASRKGGSGANVLTF,TGTGCCAGTAGAAAGGGAGGCTCTGGGGCCAACGTCCTGACTTTC
TRBV10-1,-,TRBJ2-2,17,TRBD2,CASSGPAGGLNSGELFF,TGCGCCAGCAGTGGTCCGGCGGGGGGACTTAACTCCGGGGAGCTGTTTTTT
TRBV19,-,TRBJ1-1,13,-,CASRKDRDTEAFF,TGTGCCAGTAGGAAGGATCGGGACACTGAAGCTTTCTTT
TRBV19,once,TRBJ2-1,13,-,CASSIIERNEQFF,TGTGCCAGTAGTATAATTGAGAGGAATGAGCAGTTCTTC
TRBV11-2,-,TRBJ1-2,16,-,CASSLDSLGGNYGYTF,TGTGCCAGCAGCTTAGACTCCCTCGGCGGGAACTATGGCTACACCTTC
TRBV9,-,TRBJ2-3,16,-,CASSVAASTSTDTQYF,TGTGCCAGCAGCGTAGCGGCTAGCACTAGCACAGATACGCAGTATTTT
TRBV30,-,TRBJ2-1,15,-,CAWGTLASHHNEQFF,TGTGCCTGGGGGACTCTAGCGTCCCACCACAATGAGCAGTTCTTC
TRBV4-3,-,TRBJ2-7,15,-,CASSQEAKGLGEQYF,TGCGCCAGCAGCCAAGAAGCGAAGGGGCTCGGCGAGCAGTACTTC
TRBV7-2,-,TRBJ2-3,12,-,CASSSMLDTQYF,TGTGCCAGCAGCTCAATGCTTGATACGCAGTATTTT
TRBV7-2,-,TRBJ1-5,16,TRBD1,CASSLEDRASNQPQHF,TGTGCCAGCAGCTTAGAGGACAGGGCCTCCAATCAGCCCCAGCATTTT
TRBV7-9,once,TRBJ2-7,16,TRBD2,CASSRDRLAGVFEQYF,TGTGCCAGCAGCCGCGACCGGCTAGCGGGAGTATTCGAGCAGTACTTC
TRBV11-2,-,TRBJ2-3,17,-,CASSLDLRSGRTDTQYF,TGTGCCAGCAGCTTAGATCTCAGGTCGGGGAGGACAGATACGCAGTATTTT
TRBV7-6,-,TRBJ2-5,15,TRBD2,CASSLVVTSGETQYF,TGTGCCAGCAGCTTAGTGGTGACTAGCGGAGAGACCCAGTACTTC
TRBV25-1,-,TRBJ2-3,15,TRBD1,CASSEWGTATDTQYF,TGTGCCAGCAGTGAATGGGGGACAGCAACTGATACGCAGTATTTT
TRBV27,-,TRBJ2-7,15,TRBD1,CASKTRPQGAYEQYF,TGTGCCAGCAAGACACGGCCCCAGGGGGCCTACGAGCAGTACTTC
TRBV7-9,-,TRBJ1-2,14,TRBD1,CASSLNDRGHGYTF,TGTGCCAGCAGCTTAAACGACAGGGGGCACGGCTACACCTTC
TRBV11-2,-,TRBJ1-4,12,-,CASSPHREKLFF,TGTGCCAGCAGCCCCCATAGGGAAAAACTGTTTTTT
TRBV19,few,TRBJ1-6,14,-,CASSISTGNSPLHF,TGTGCCAGTAGTATATCGACAGGTAATTCACCCCTCCACTTT
TRBV7-9,-,TRBJ1-4,17,TRBD1,CASRSYRGREHLEKLFF,TGTGCCAGCAGGAGCTACAGGGGACGGGAACATTTAGAAAAACTGTTTTTT
TRBV5-1,-,TRBJ1-5,14,TRBD1,CASSFGQGGQPQHF,TGCGCCAGCAGCTTCGGACAGGGTGGTCAGCCCCAGCATTTT
TRBV9,-,TRBJ1-2,15,TRBD1,CASSPSGQGAGGYTF,TGTGCCAGCAGCCCCTCCGGACAGGGGGCGGGTGGCTACACCTTC
TRBV11-2,-,TRBJ2-2,15,-,CASSADSAGTGELFF,TGTGCCAGCAGCGCAGACTCGGCGGGCACCGGGGAGCTGTTTTTT
TRBV7-2,-,TRBJ2-1,13,TRBD2,CASSSGTSGEQFF,TGTGCCAGCAGCTCCGGGACTAGCGGTGAGCAGTTCTTC
TRBV4-3,-,TRBJ2-3,15,TRBD1,CASSRGTVGADTQYF,TGCGCCAGCAGCCGGGGGACAGTCGGGGCAGATACGCAGTATTTT
TRBV30,-,TRBJ2-3,19,TRBD2,CAWSGEGGSHGGGTDTQYF,TGTGCCTGGAGTGGGGAGGGCGGGAGTCACGGTGGCGGCACAGATACGCAGTATTTT
TRBV5-6,-,TRBJ1-1,12,TRBD1,CASSPDRGRAFF,TGTGCCAGCAGCCCGGACAGGGGACGGGCTTTCTTT
TRBV18,-,TRBJ2-7,15,TRBD2,CASSPAGTSGYEQYF,TGTGCCAGCTCACCGGCCGGGACTAGCGGCTACGAGCAGTACTTC
TRBV9,-,TRBJ2-5,15,TRBD2,CASSGHGGAGETQYF,TGTGCCAGCAGCGGGCACGGGGGGGCCGGGGAGACCCAGTACTTC
TRBV11-2,-,TRBJ1-1,15,TRBD1,CASSAYRGRGSEAFF,TGTGCCAGCAGCGCTTACAGGGGGCGAGGTTCTGAAGCTTTCTTT
TRBV6-5,-,TRBJ2-7,15,TRBD1,CASSWTGVSSYEQYF,TGTGCCAGCAGTTGGACAGGGGTAAGCTCCTACGAGCAGTACTTC
TRBV6-1,-,TRBJ2-7,12,TRBD1,CASGRTGNEQYF,TGTGCCAGCGGCCGGACAGGGAACGAGCAGTACTTC
TRBV6-6,once,TRBJ1-5,15,-,CASSYGHRVGQPQHF,TGTGCCAGCAGTTACGGGCACAGGGTGGGGCAGCCCCAGCATTTT
TRBV4-3,-,TRBJ1-2,15,-,CASSQVVVTRYGYTF,TGCGCCAGCAGCCAAGTAGTGGTCACCCGCTATGGCTACACCTTC
TRBV9,-,TRBJ2-7,15,TRBD1,CASSVAGTDSYEQYF,TGTGCCAGCAGCGTAGCAGGGACAGACTCCTACGAGCAGTACTTC
TRBV27,-,TRBJ1-1,13,TRBD1,CASSFARQGRTFF,TGTGCCAGCAGTTTCGCGCGACAGGGTAGGACTTTCTTT
TRBV4-3,-,TRBJ2-3,15,-,CASSQARATGDTQYF,TGCGCCAGCAGCCAGGCACGGGCAACAGGGGATACGCAGTATTTT
TRBV5-1,-,TRBJ1-1,14,TRBD1,CASSRGTVNTEAFF,TGCGCCAGCAGCCGTGGGACAGTGAACACTGAAGCTTTCTTT
TRBV5-4,-,TRBJ2-1,16,TRBD2,CASSLRTSGSPNEQFF,TGTGCCAGCAGCTTAAGGACTAGCGGGAGTCCCAATGAGCAGTTCTTC